This T cell receptor beta chain originates from a study of T-cell reconstitution after alpha-beta-depleted transplantation in children. This clonotype occurred a few times. This CDR3 region has 16 residues. Trimming removed 1 base from V and 0 bases from J; junction bases left unmatched: 3. Germline assignment: CDR1 DFQATT and CDR2 SNEGSKA (reference sequence). It was with unique molecular identifiers that the TCRbeta library was prepared. TCRdb redid the calling of the PCR reads with MiXCR, one entry per CDR3 protein. The data hold about a million distinct CDR3 sequences, with 25% to 35% observed a single time.

The gene calls are TRBV20-1 and TRBJ2-7; 13 bases agree with TRBD2. The source material was PBMCs, mostly from graft donor cells, sampled 360 days after TCRalphabeta/CD19-depleted stem cell transplant. This TCR came from a boy under three years old who had a stem cell transplant for SCID, so the T cells may come from the graft donor. CDR3 sequence: CSARAGLAGISYEQYF. As DNA, the CDR3 is TGCAGTGCTAGAGCGGGACTAGCGGGAATCTCCTACGAGCAGTACTTC.